This TCR beta chain appears in the sequencing data of a study of T cell repertoires in cytomegalovirus infection. With regard to this clonotype: Its antigen is still unknown.

TCRdb reprocessed the reads with MiXCR, giving one entry per CDR3 protein. The sample has hundreds of thousands of distinct CDR3 sequences, around 31% seen once; the top ten hold 18%. Sample: cultured PBMCs, taken from culture after CMV antigen stimulation. The receptor was derived from a human donor in good health (CMV status not recorded). Some clones in this sample may be carry-over from other donors' samples.

The CDR3: CSAVGQGATGELFF. The CDR3 DNA is TGCAGCGCAGTTGGCCAGGGGGCCACCGGGGAGCTGTTTTTT. The chain combines TRBV29-1 with TRBJ2-2; 8 positions agree with TRBD1. The CDR3 sequence is 14 residues long. Germline trimming cut 7 bases from V and 4 bases from J; bases unmatched to any gene: 8. Germline assignment: CDR1 SQVTM and CDR2 ANQGSEA.